Listed below are T cell receptor beta chains from one sample, sequenced in a study of cytomegalovirus exposure and HLA in healthy donors. Some clones are missing from TCRdb's copy, which holds only in-frame ones; the method was immunoSEQ multiplex PCR. The sample yields 180,000 or so clones, around a tenth seen once. The sample consisted of PBMCs. These receptors were obtained from a woman younger than 45 in good health and CMV-seropositive. CDR3s include the opening cysteine and the closing phenylalanine or tryptophan. D genes are given only for firm matches. The size of a clone is reported for some rows only, either as once, few or many, or as a class for expanded clones.

v_call,j_call,cdr3_length,clone_size,d_call,cdr3_nt,cdr3_aa
TRBV25-1,TRBJ2-3,13,-,TRBD1,TGTGCCAGCAGGGGACAGGGAAGGGATACGCAGTATTTT,CASRGQGRDTQYF
TRBV2,TRBJ2-7,14,-,-,TGTGCCAGCAGTGAAAGGACAGCTGGCTACGAGCAGTACTTC,CASSERTAGYEQYF
TRBV5-6,TRBJ2-3,12,-,-,TGTGCCAGCAGCGTCCTACGAGATACGCAGTATTTT,CASSVLRDTQYF
TRBV14,TRBJ2-7,15,-,TRBD2,TGTGCCAGCAGCCAGGGACTAGCGGGAGTCTACGAGCAGTACTTC,CASSQGLAGVYEQYF
TRBV5-4,TRBJ2-2,16,-,TRBD2,TGTGCCAGCAGCTCGGCGGGAGAGCCGAACACCGGGGAGCTGTTTTTT,CASSSAGEPNTGELFF
TRBV7-2,TRBJ1-4,17,few,-,TGTGCCAGCAGCGCCCTGGGAGGGCCAAGGACTAATGAAAAACTGTTTTTT,CASSALGGPRTNEKLFF
TRBV2,TRBJ2-7,14,-,-,TGTGCCAGCAGCTCCGACCCACTCGGGTACGAGCAGTACTTC,CASSSDPLGYEQYF
TRBV19,TRBJ1-2,15,-,-,TGTGCCAGTAGGTCGGAGGTCAGTTTTAACTATGGCTACACCTTC,CASRSEVSFNYGYTF
TRBV5-1,TRBJ2-7,16,-,TRBD1,TGCGCCAGCAGCTCCAGGACAGGGACCGATTCCTACGAGCAGTACTTC,CASSSRTGTDSYEQYF
TRBV18,TRBJ2-5,15,few,-,TGTGCCAGCTCACCCCAGACAGGTACCCAGGAGACCCAGTACTTC,CASSPQTGTQETQYF
TRBV5-1,TRBJ1-5,15,-,-,TGCGCCAGCAGCCTAGGGGCCAATAGCAATCAGCCCCAGCATTTT,CASSLGANSNQPQHF
TRBV5-1,TRBJ1-2,12,-,-,TGCGCCAGCAGCGACATTTCCTATGGCTACACCTTC,CASSDISYGYTF
TRBV27,TRBJ1-2,16,-,TRBD1,TGTGCCAGCAGTTTAAGGACAGGGGGCCTTAACTATGGCTACACCTTC,CASSLRTGGLNYGYTF
TRBV1,TRBJ2-1,17,-,-,TGCACCAGCAGCCGCCACCTTACTAGGAGCTCCTACAATGAGCAGTTCTTC,CTSSRHLTRSSYNEQFF
TRBV7-6,TRBJ1-5,16,-,TRBD1,TGTGCCAGCAGCTTAGGACAGGGAAAAAGCAATCAGCCCCAGCATTTT,CASSLGQGKSNQPQHF
TRBV27,TRBJ2-7,14,-,TRBD1,TGTGCCAGCAGTACCTACAGGGGGCGCAGGAAGCAGTACTTC,CASSTYRGRRKQYF
TRBV5-1,TRBJ2-1,16,-,-,TGCGCCAGCAGCTTGGACGGCGGGACCCCCTTAAATGAGCAGTTCTTC,CASSLDGGTPLNEQFF
TRBV30,TRBJ1-2,15,-,TRBD1,TGTGCCTGCCAGACAGGGACAGGGGTCGGCTATGGCTACACCTTC,CACQTGTGVGYGYTF
TRBV5-6,TRBJ1-5,14,-,TRBD1,TGTGCCAGCAGCTCGACAGGGAGCAATCAGCCCCAGCATTTT,CASSSTGSNQPQHF
TRBV15,TRBJ2-7,16,few,TRBD2,TGTGCCACCAGCAGAGCCCCTAGCGGGAGGTCCTACGAGCAGTACTTC,CATSRAPSGRSYEQYF
TRBV6-1,TRBJ1-5,15,-,-,TGTGCCAGCAGTGAAGCAGCAGGAACAGGGCAGCCCCAGCATTTT,CASSEAAGTGQPQHF
TRBV5-8,TRBJ1-4,15,few,-,TGTGCCAGCAGCTTGGTTGGGGGCGCGAGGGGGAAACTGTTTTTT,CASSLVGGARGKLFF
TRBV2,TRBJ2-5,12,-,-,TGTGCCAGCACCCGATTGGGGGGGACCCAGTACTTC,CASTRLGGTQYF
TRBV18,TRBJ1-1,13,-,-,TGTGCCAGCTCATCCACAGGGCAAACTGAAGCTTTCTTT,CASSSTGQTEAFF
TRBV29-1,TRBJ2-3,12,many,-,TGCAGCGCCGACTGGAGCACAGATACGCAGTATTTT,CSADWSTDTQYF
TRBV25-1,TRBJ2-3,15,few,-,TGTGCCAGCGGATCCCCGCAGGGAAGCACAGATACGCAGTATTTT,CASGSPQGSTDTQYF
TRBV5-8,TRBJ2-7,15,few,TRBD1,TGTGCCAGCAGGATGACAGGGGGCAGAACTTACGAGCAGTACTTC,CASRMTGGRTYEQYF
TRBV2,TRBJ2-2,10,-,-,TGTGCCAGCGGGGGCCGGGAGCTGTTTTTT,CASGGRELFF
TRBV19,TRBJ1-5,14,few,-,TGTGCCAGTAGTATTCTCGGGGGTGGACAGCCCCAGCATTTT,CASSILGGGQPQHF
TRBV29-1,TRBJ1-2,13,-,-,TGCAGCGTTGAAGATTCGGTAAACTATGGCTACACCTTC,CSVEDSVNYGYTF
TRBV30,TRBJ2-7,14,many,-,TGTGCCTGGAGTGAACGGGTCCCCCCCTACGAGCAGTACTTC,CAWSERVPPYEQYF
TRBV15,TRBJ2-5,15,-,TRBD2,TGTGCCACCAGCAGAGCGACTAGCGCCCAAGAGACCCAGTACTTC,CATSRATSAQETQYF
TRBV30,TRBJ1-1,12,-,-,TGTGCCTGGAAAGGGGGGAACACTGAAGCTTTCTTT,CAWKGGNTEAFF
TRBV6-6,TRBJ2-5,13,-,-,TGTGCCAGCAGGGCGCTAGCGCAAGAGACCCAGTACTTC,CASRALAQETQYF
TRBV29-1,TRBJ1-3,14,-,-,TGCAGCGTTTTACTCCCCAGGGCTGGAAACACCATATATTTT,CSVLLPRAGNTIYF
TRBV18,TRBJ2-2,17,-,TRBD1,TGTGCCAGCTCACCCCGGGACAGGGGGACTCGGACCGGGGAGCTGTTTTTT,CASSPRDRGTRTGELFF
TRBV9,TRBJ1-2,16,few,TRBD1,TGTGCCAGCAGCCCTCGGACAGGACAGGGTAAAGGGGGCTACACCTTC,CASSPRTGQGKGGYTF
TRBV11-2,TRBJ2-3,15,few,-,TGTGCCAGCAGCCCCCCATTAGGGGCCACAGATACGCAGTATTTT,CASSPPLGATDTQYF
TRBV25-1,TRBJ1-2,14,few,TRBD1,TGTGCCAGCACCCGATCTGGGACAGGGAACGGCTACACCTTC,CASTRSGTGNGYTF
TRBV6-5,TRBJ2-2,16,-,TRBD1,TGTGCCAGCAGTTACAGGGGACAGTGGGTTTCCGGGGAGCTGTTTTTT,CASSYRGQWVSGELFF
TRBV30,TRBJ2-7,13,few,TRBD1,TGTGCCTGGAGTGGGGGGACAGCGTTCGAGCAGTACTTC,CAWSGGTAFEQYF
TRBV7-8,TRBJ1-1,16,once,-,TGTGCCAGCAGCTCCCAAATAAACAGGGTGGGAACTGAAGCTTTCTTT,CASSSQINRVGTEAFF
TRBV19,TRBJ2-7,11,-,-,TGTGCCAGTAGTGCAGGGTACGAGCAGTACTTC,CASSAGYEQYF
TRBV11-3,TRBJ2-1,12,-,-,TGTGCCAGCAGCCCTACAGGGACTGAGCAGTTCTTC,CASSPTGTEQFF
TRBV6-5,TRBJ2-7,14,few,TRBD1,TGTGCCAGCAGTTATCGGGCAGGGGGAAGCGAGCAGTACTTC,CASSYRAGGSEQYF
TRBV29-1,TRBJ2-3,14,-,-,TGCAGCGCTCGCGGTCTAAGTACTCCAGATACGCAGTATTTT,CSARGLSTPDTQYF
TRBV7-8,TRBJ1-1,13,-,-,TGTGCCAGCAGCTCCGGTAGGAACACTGAAGCTTTCTTT,CASSSGRNTEAFF
TRBV2,TRBJ2-1,14,-,-,TGTGCCATCCCGGGGGTAGCGGTTTACAATGAGCAGTTCTTC,CAIPGVAVYNEQFF
TRBV6-1,TRBJ1-1,13,few,-,TGTGCCAGCAGCATGACAGATTACACTGAAGCTTTCTTT,CASSMTDYTEAFF
TRBV30,TRBJ1-2,15,few,-,TGTGCCTGGAGTGCCCCCGGCGGGGAGGGTCGAGGCTACACCTTC,CAWSAPGGEGRGYTF
TRBV9,TRBJ2-1,15,-,TRBD2,TGTGCCAGCAGCACGACTAGCGGATCCTACAATGAGCAGTTCTTC,CASSTTSGSYNEQFF
TRBV7-8,TRBJ2-1,15,-,-,TGTGCCAGCAGCTCCGCACTGCCCGTTAACAATGAGCAGTTCTTC,CASSSALPVNNEQFF
TRBV15,TRBJ2-7,15,few,TRBD2,TGTGCCACCTTGGGACTAGCGGGAGGCTCCTACGAGCAGTACTTC,CATLGLAGGSYEQYF
TRBV5-1,TRBJ2-4,18,few,TRBD1,TGCGCCAGCAGCTTAGGGACAGGGGCTGTTATTGCCAAAAACATTCAGTACTTC,CASSLGTGAVIAKNIQYF
TRBV10-1,TRBJ2-7,17,few,TRBD2,TGCGCCAGCAGTGAGTCGCCCAGCGGGAGCGGACCCTACGAGCAGTACTTC,CASSESPSGSGPYEQYF
TRBV9,TRBJ2-2,14,few,-,TGTGCCAGCAGCGTAATTGGCATCGCCGGGGAGCTGTTTTTT,CASSVIGIAGELFF
TRBV10-3,TRBJ1-1,12,-,-,TGTGCCATCAGGGACAGTAGCTTTGAAGCTTTCTTT,CAIRDSSFEAFF
TRBV7-9,TRBJ2-3,16,few,-,TGTGCCAGCAGCTCAGGGGGGCCCGCTAGCACAGATACGCAGTATTTT,CASSSGGPASTDTQYF
TRBV5-1,TRBJ1-1,14,-,-,TGCGCCAGCAGCTTGGCGGGGGGCAGCTCCGAAGCTTTCTTT,CASSLAGGSSEAFF